A single sample is the source of the 12 T cell receptor beta chains below, sequenced in a study of cytomegalovirus exposure and HLA in healthy donors. Amplification used 60 Vbeta primers and 13 Jbeta primers. Using immunoSEQ multiplex PCR, the repertoire was profiled, and TCRdb retains in-frame clones only, with some absent. The sample lists around 70,000 clones, roughly four fifths occurring once. Sequencing was carried out using PBMCs. The receptor source for this set is a human donor in good health.

The chain recombines TRBV7-6 with TRBJ2-7; tentative D call: TRBD1 (5 bases). CDR1 is SGHVS, CDR2 FNYEAQ, per germline. CDR3 length equals 13 residues. V gave up 5 bases and J gave up 4 bases, with 12 bases separating them. CDR3 protein: CASSETVRYEQYF. The CDR3 DNA reads as TGTGCCAGCAGCGAGACAGTAAGATACGAGCAGTACTTC. The complete variable domain, with remaining parts taken from reference TRBV7-6 and TRBJ2-7, reads GAGVSQSPRYKVTKRGQDVALRCDPISGHVSLYWYRQALGQGPEFLTYFNYEAQQDKSGLPNDRFSAERPEGSISTLTIQRTEQRDSAMYRCASSETVRYEQYFGPGTRLTVT.

The chain has TRBV7-6 and TRBJ2-1; TRBD1 matches 7 bases. V lost 1 base and J lost 7; bases outside the gene matches: 7. Germline V gene sequence: CDR1 SGHVS, CDR2 FNYEAQ. The CDR3 covers 15 residues. The CDR3 sequence: CASSLEGIRGNEQFF. In DNA, the CDR3 is TGTGCCAGCAGCTTAGAAGGGATCAGGGGGAATGAGCAGTTCTTC.

The sample holds a few counts of this clone. The chain couples TRBV18 to TRBJ2-7, with D possibly being TRBD2 (5 bases). V lost 3 bases, J lost 7 bases, and 13 bases lay in between. Germline V lookup: CDR1 KGHSH, CDR2 LQKENI. There are 13 residues in the CDR3. The CDR3 nucleotides are TGTGCCAGCTCACCCTCGTCGAGGGAGGAGCAGTACTTC. This codes for CASSPSSREEQYF.

This clone has a handful of counts. The rearrangement links TRBV6-1 to TRBJ1-1; a weak D match, TRBD1 (6 bases). The length of the CDR3 is 14 residues. The germline V gene has CDR1 MNHNS and CDR2 SASEGT. With 3 bases removed from V and 5 bases from J, the gap between germline ends came to 13 bases. CDR3 sequence reads: CASSEDRLRTEAFF. The CDR3 DNA follows: TGTGCCAGCAGTGAGGACAGATTACGGACTGAAGCTTTCTTT.

The chain recombines TRBV14 with TRBJ2-7; unclear D gene. The V and J ends lost 3 bases and 4 bases respectively, with 7 bases between them. Looked up from germline, CDR1 is SGHDN and CDR2 is FVKESK. This CDR3 is built from 12 residues. The CDR3 sequence: CASSQNSYEQYF. In nucleotides, the CDR3 is TGTGCCAGCAGCCAGAACAGTTACGAGCAGTACTTC. The full variable domain, rest sourced from reference TRBV14 and TRBJ2-7, is EAGVTQFPSHSVIEKGQTVTLRCDPISGHDNLYWYRRVMGKEIKFLLHFVKESKQDESGMPNNRFLAERTGGTYSTLKVQPAELEDSGVYFCASSQNSYEQYFGPGTRLTVT.

CDR3 DNA sequence: TGTGCCACCTCCGCGGGGGGCTACGAGCAGTACTTC. It specifies CATSAGGYEQYF. The rearrangement uses TRBV6-5 and TRBJ2-7; 8 nucleotides match TRBD2. Germline V gene lookup returns CDR1 MNHEY and CDR2 SVGAGI. With 10 bases clipped from V and 3 bases from J, the junction kept 5 bases outside the gene matches. This CDR3 has 12 residues.

The chain has TRBV6-4 and TRBJ2-1; 9 nucleotides match TRBD1. J gave up 6 bases and V 4 bases, and 10 bases lay outside the gene matches. This CDR3 region has 16 residues. CDR1 and CDR2 (germline): MRHNA, SNTAGT. In nucleotides, the CDR3 is TGTGCCAGCAGTGCCTCCGGGACAGGGTTTAGCAATGAGCAGTTCTTC. Residues: CASSASGTGFSNEQFF.

V usage is TRBV28 and J usage is TRBJ1-6; 7 nucleotides line up with TRBD1. The CDR3 loop spans 14 amino acids. Germline V gene data show CDR1 as MDHEN and CDR2 as SYDVKM. V gave up 4 bases and J gave up 9 bases; unmatched junction bases: 6. The CDR3 DNA follows: TGTGCCAGCAGTTGGGACAGAACGGGTTCACCCCTCCACTTT. It is translated as CASSWDRTGSPLHF. Filled out from reference TRBV28 and TRBJ1-6, the complete variable domain reads DVKVTQSSRYLVKRTGEKVFLECVQDMDHENMFWYRQDPGLGLRLIYFSYDVKMKEKGDIPEGYSVSREKKERFSLILESASTNQTSMYLCASSWDRTGSPLHFGNGTRLTVT.

The rearrangement uses TRBV2 and TRBJ1-1; no firm D call. The CDR3 has 11 residues. CDR1 and CDR2 (germline): SNHLY, FYNNEI. Trimming took off 8 bases at V and 0 bases at J, with 4 bases between the two ends. In DNA, the CDR3 is TGTGCCAGCTCCGTGAACACTGAAGCTTTCTTT. Protein: CASSVNTEAFF.

This clone was observed a single time. The chain carries TRBV9 and TRBJ1-4, with TRBD1 matching 8 bases. The CDR3 is 15 amino acids. V shed 3 bases and J 6 bases; nucleotides not matched to a gene: 7. Germline loops: CDR1 SGDLS, CDR2 YYNGEE. The CDR3 DNA follows: TGTGCCAGCAGCGCAAGGACAGGGATTGATGAAAAACTGTTTTTT. It codes for CASSARTGIDEKLFF. The entire variable domain, with the rest obtained from reference TRBV9 and TRBJ1-4, is as follows: DSGVTQTPKHLITATGQRVTLRCSPRSGDLSVYWYQQSLDQGLQFLIQYYNGEERAKGNILERFSAQQFPDLHSELNLSSLELGDSALYFCASSARTGIDEKLFFGSGTQLSVL.

The gene calls are TRBV6-6 and TRBJ2-1; 9 nucleotides match TRBD2. Trimming removed 6 bases from V and 7 bases from J; junction bases left unmatched: 7. Germline CDR1 and CDR2: MNHNY and SVGAGI (reference sequence). The CDR3 spans 14 residues. CDR3 sequence (DNA): TGTGCCAGCAGGCCGGCTAGCGGGATGAATGAGCAGTTCTTC. As protein: CASRPASGMNEQFF.

V and J are TRBV6-5 and TRBJ2-5; 7 bases align to TRBD2. The trim removed 6 bases at V and 2 bases at J, leaving 6 bases unmatched. CDR1 is MNHEY and CDR2 is SVGAGI in the germline V gene. This CDR3 has 14 residues. DNA of the CDR3: TGTGCCAGCAGGAAACCGGGACTACAAGAGACCCAGTACTTC. This encodes CASRKPGLQETQYF.